Each of the 19 T cell receptor beta chains below was sequenced from the same sample in a study of blood T cell repertoires in COVID-19. This table comes from immunoSEQ multiplex PCR, and its TCRdb copy is limited to in-frame clones, with some not included. The sample lists 130,000 to 150,000 clones, approximately 80% occurring once. The specimen sequenced was peripheral blood. These receptors were collected from a human donor in a cohort sampled during active COVID-19.

The chain combines TRBV24-1 with TRBJ1-5; 7 bases are a match to TRBD1. CDR1 and CDR2 from the germline V gene are KGHDR and SFDVKD. The CDR3 sequence is 14 residues long. The junction had 5 bases not matched to a gene; V was cut back by 7 bases and J by 3 bases. The CDR3 DNA is TGTGCCACCAGCCACGGACAGGACAATCAGCCCCAGCATTTT. Protein sequence: CATSHGQDNQPQHF.

The V call is TRBV6-5, the J call TRBJ1-2; TRBD1 matches 10 bases. CDR3 length: 15 amino acids. Germline CDR1 reads MNHEY; CDR2 reads SVGAGI. The V gene end was trimmed by 2 bases and the J gene end by 0 bases; junction bases not matched to a gene: 0. The CDR3 reads CASSYGTGANYGYTF. CDR3 sequence (DNA): TGTGCCAGCAGTTACGGGACAGGGGCTAACTATGGCTACACCTTC.

This clone came up a few times. The genes are TRBV7-6 and TRBJ2-1; 13 bases are a match to TRBD2. Trimming at V came to 5 bases and at J to 6 bases, leaving 4 bases not matched to a gene. CDR3 size: 15 residues. Per the germline V gene, CDR1 is SGHVS and CDR2 is FNYEAQ. The CDR3 sequence is CASSTLAGGVNEQFF. The DNA for the CDR3 is TGTGCCAGCAGCACACTAGCGGGAGGGGTCAATGAGCAGTTCTTC.

This clone appeared once. V and J are TRBV27 and TRBJ1-6; no firm D call. Trimming took off 2 bases at V and 6 bases at J, with 5 bases between the two ends. Germline loops: CDR1 MNHEY, CDR2 SMNVEV (reference sequence). The CDR3 is 13 amino acids. The CDR3 is CASSLEANSPLHF. DNA for the CDR3: TGTGCCAGCAGTTTAGAGGCTAATTCACCCCTCCACTTT.

V usage is TRBV19 and J usage is TRBJ2-5; TRBD2 aligns across 9 bases. This CDR3 has 16 residues. After removal of 6 bases from V and 4 bases from J, the junction contained 12 bases not matched to a gene. CDR1 and CDR2 from the germline V gene are LNHDA and SQIVND (reference sequence). CDR3 loop: CASRSKGGRVGETQYF. DNA for the CDR3: TGTGCCAGTAGGTCAAAGGGCGGGAGGGTTGGAGAGACCCAGTACTTC.

This chain joins TRBV6-1 and TRBJ2-7; 9 nucleotides match TRBD2. The V gene's germline CDR1 is MNHNS and CDR2 SASEGT. Trimming removed 1 base from V and 4 bases from J; junction bases left unmatched: 11. There are 17 residues in the CDR3. CDR3 coding DNA: TGTGCCAGCAGTGAAGTTTACGGATTAGCGGGAGTGTACGAGCAGTACTTC. Translation: CASSEVYGLAGVYEQYF.

The chain carries TRBV10-3 and TRBJ1-2, with 7 bases lining up with TRBD1. CDR3 length: 14 amino acids. The germline V gene has CDR1 ENHRY and CDR2 SYGVKD. V gave up 4 bases and J gave up 4 bases; unmatched junction bases: 6. In DNA, the CDR3 is TGTGCCATCAGTGCCGATACAGGGGCCTATGGCTACACCTTC. This codes for CAISADTGAYGYTF.

The chain joins TRBV4-1 to TRBJ2-7, with 8 bases aligning to TRBD1. The CDR3 has 15 amino acids. CDR1 and CDR2 (germline): MGHRA, YSYEKL. The junction had 7 bases not matched to a gene; V was cut back by 4 bases and J by 2 bases. The CDR3 loop is CASSRGQGGTYEQYF. DNA for the CDR3: TGCGCCAGCAGCCGCGGACAGGGCGGAACCTACGAGCAGTACTTC.

The CDR3 loop is CASSSTGIYNEQFF. The CDR3 DNA reads TGTGCCAGCAGCTCGACAGGGATTTACAATGAGCAGTTCTTC. The chain couples TRBV7-3 to TRBJ2-1, with 7 bases that match TRBD1. V was clipped by 4 bases and J by 4 bases; unmatched bases: 4. The CDR3 runs 14 residues. The V gene's germline CDR1 is SGHTA and CDR2 FQGTGA.

The rearrangement links TRBV6-2 or TRBV6-3 to TRBJ2-7; 9 nucleotides agree with TRBD2. V shed 5 bases and J 4 bases; nucleotides not matched to a gene: 6. CDR3 length: 14 residues. Germline loops: CDR1 MNHEY, CDR2 SVGEGT. The CDR3 nucleotides read TGTGCCAGCAGTAACCCGGGACTAGCTTACGAGCAGTACTTC. It codes for CASSNPGLAYEQYF.

V gene TRBV27 combines with J gene TRBJ2-6; no clear D gene. The CDR3 is made up of 18 amino acids. V was shortened by 3 bases and J by 0 bases, with 15 bases between the two germline ends. Germline-derived CDR1 and CDR2 are MNHEY and SMNVEV (reference sequence). In DNA, the CDR3 is TGTGCCAGCAGTTTTCTACCCAAGCACAGCTCTGGGGCCAACGTCCTGACTTTC. As protein: CASSFLPKHSSGANVLTF.

The gene calls are TRBV28 and TRBJ2-7, with 7 bases that match TRBD1. This CDR3 is 14 amino acids long. J gave up 0 bases and V 11 bases, and 10 bases lay outside the gene matches. Looked up from germline, CDR1 is MDHEN and CDR2 is SYDVKM. The CDR3 spells CAGAKGQSSYEQYF. The CDR3 bases are TGTGCCGGGGCAAAGGGACAGAGCTCCTACGAGCAGTACTTC.

This chain uses TRBV6-5 with TRBJ2-5; TRBD2 matches at 8 bases. Germline assignment: CDR1 MNHEY and CDR2 SVGAGI. This CDR3 has 15 residues. The ends lost 7 bases at V and 3 bases at J; junction bases unmatched: 10. In DNA, the CDR3 is TGTGCCAGCACGGGGTCGGGAGGGCCCGAAGAGACCCAGTACTTC. Its translation: CASTGSGGPEETQYF.

The rearrangement joins TRBV6-1 to TRBJ1-4, with D unclear. CDR3 length: 16 residues. The ends were cut back, 2 bases at V and 5 bases at J, with 15 bases in the middle. Germline loops: CDR1 MNHNS, CDR2 SASEGT. The CDR3 loop reads CASSEFRIAPNEKLFF. DNA of the CDR3: TGTGCCAGCAGTGAATTCAGGATCGCCCCCAATGAAAAACTGTTTTTT.

CDR3 protein: CASSTYQVFDYTF. In DNA, the CDR3 is TGTGCCAGCAGCACGTACCAGGTTTTTGACTACACCTTC. The genes are TRBV9 and TRBJ1-2; no definite D call. CDR1 is SGDLS and CDR2 is YYNGEE in the germline V gene. The CDR3 loop spans 13 amino acids. Trimming cost V 4 bases and J 10 bases, with 17 bases left between them.

V usage is TRBV28 and J usage is TRBJ2-7, with a possible D match to TRBD2 (5 bases). The CDR3 is made up of 14 amino acids. Germline-derived CDR1 and CDR2 are MDHEN and SYDVKM. V was trimmed by 5 bases and J by 6 bases, leaving 17 bases between them. CDR3 sequence reads: CASSTSSLAGEQYF. In DNA form, the CDR3 reads TGTGCCAGCAGTACATCGTCCCTGGCGGGCGAGCAGTACTTC.

This chain joins TRBV28 and TRBJ2-4; 7 nucleotides align to TRBD1. This CDR3 has 14 amino acids. From germline, CDR1 is MDHEN and CDR2 SYDVKM. V shed 6 bases, J shed 9 bases, and the junction held 11 bases outside the gene matches. The CDR3 region has the DNA TGTGCCAGCAGATCCCCAGGGGGAAGAGGCATTCAGTACTTC. Its translation: CASRSPGGRGIQYF.

This chain connects TRBV15 to TRBJ2-1; 7 bases agree with TRBD2. The CDR3 is made up of 16 amino acids. Germline CDR1 LNHNV, CDR2 YYDKDF (reference sequence). Germline trimming cut 1 base from V and 5 bases from J; bases unmatched to any gene: 8. The CDR3 coding sequence is TGTGCCACCAGCAGAGTTTGGGCTAGCGGAGACAATGAGCAGTTCTTC. As protein: CATSRVWASGDNEQFF.

This clone appeared a few times. The genes are TRBV5-1 and TRBJ1-2; D remains unclear. Per germline, CDR1 SGHRS and CDR2 YFSETQ. V dropped 5 bases and J dropped 3 bases, with 8 bases sitting between them. The CDR3 length is 12 residues. CDR3 DNA: TGCGCCAGCAGACACGAATACTATGGCTACACCTTC. Translation gives CASRHEYYGYTF.